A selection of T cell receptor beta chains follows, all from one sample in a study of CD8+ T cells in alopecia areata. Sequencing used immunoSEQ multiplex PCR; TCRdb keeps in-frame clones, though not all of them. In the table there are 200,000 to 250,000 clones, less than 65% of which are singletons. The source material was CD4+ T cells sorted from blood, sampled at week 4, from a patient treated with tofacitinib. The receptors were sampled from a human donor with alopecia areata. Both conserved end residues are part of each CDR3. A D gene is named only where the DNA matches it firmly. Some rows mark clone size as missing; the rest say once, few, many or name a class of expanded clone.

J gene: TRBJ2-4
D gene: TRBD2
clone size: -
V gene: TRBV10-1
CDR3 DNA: TGCGCCAGCAGTGCTAGCGGGGGTACGAGTGCCAAAAACATTCAGTACTTC
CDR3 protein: CASSASGGTSAKNIQYF

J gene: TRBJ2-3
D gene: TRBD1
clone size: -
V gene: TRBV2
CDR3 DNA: TGTGCCAGCAGAGCCAGACAGGGGGCGGGAGATACGCAGTATTTT
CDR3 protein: CASRARQGAGDTQYF

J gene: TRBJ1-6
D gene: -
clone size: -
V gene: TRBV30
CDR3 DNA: TGTGCCTGGATACCGGGATCCAGCTCCTATAATTCACCCCTCCACTTT
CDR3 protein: CAWIPGSSSYNSPLHF

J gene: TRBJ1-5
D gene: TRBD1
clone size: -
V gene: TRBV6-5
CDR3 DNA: TGTGCCAGCAGGAGGGACAGGACTAGCAATCAGCCCCAGCATTTT
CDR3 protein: CASRRDRTSNQPQHF

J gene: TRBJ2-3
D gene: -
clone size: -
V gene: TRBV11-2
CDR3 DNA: TGTGCCAGCACCTTTGTCCGGGATACGCAGTATTTT
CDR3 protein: CASTFVRDTQYF

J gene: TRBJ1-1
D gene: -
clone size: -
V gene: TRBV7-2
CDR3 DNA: TGTGCCAGCAGGGTGGGGGGTACCTTTTCTGAAGCTTTCTTT
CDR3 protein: CASRVGGTFSEAFF

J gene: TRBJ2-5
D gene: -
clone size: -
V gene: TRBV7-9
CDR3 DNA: TGTGCCAGCAGCTTGGGTCAAGAGACCCAGTACTTC
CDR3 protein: CASSLGQETQYF

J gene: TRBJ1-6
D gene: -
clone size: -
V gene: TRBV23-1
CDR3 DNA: TGCGCCAGCAACTATTCCGGGACGGCAAGGAGCTCCTATAATTCACCCCTCCACTTT
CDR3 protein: CASNYSGTARSSYNSPLHF

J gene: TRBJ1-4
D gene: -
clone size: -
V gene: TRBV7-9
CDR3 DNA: TGTGCCAGCAGCTTAGGCAGGAGAACCGATGAAAAACTGTTTTTT
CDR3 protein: CASSLGRRTDEKLFF

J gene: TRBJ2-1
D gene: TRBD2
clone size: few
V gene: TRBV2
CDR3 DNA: TGTGCCAGCAGGCTCTTGGGGGGGAGGCTAAATGAGCAGTTCTTC
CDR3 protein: CASRLLGGRLNEQFF

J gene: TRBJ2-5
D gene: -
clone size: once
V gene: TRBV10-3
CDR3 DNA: TGTGCCATCAGTGAGTCGCGGGGGCGACAAGAGACCCAGTACTTC
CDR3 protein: CAISESRGRQETQYF

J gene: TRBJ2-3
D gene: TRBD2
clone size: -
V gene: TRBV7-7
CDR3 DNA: TGTGCTAGCAGCCCGACTAGCGGAGGAGATACGCAGTATTTT
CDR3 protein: CASSPTSGGDTQYF

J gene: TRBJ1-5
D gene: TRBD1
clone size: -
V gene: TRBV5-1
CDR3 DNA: TGCGCCAGCAGCTTGGAGGGGGCTGAAGATCAGCCCCAGCATTTT
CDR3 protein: CASSLEGAEDQPQHF

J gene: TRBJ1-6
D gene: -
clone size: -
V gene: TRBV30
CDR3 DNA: TGTGCCTGGAGTGTTGGGGCTTCGGCCCTCCACTTT
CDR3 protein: CAWSVGASALHF

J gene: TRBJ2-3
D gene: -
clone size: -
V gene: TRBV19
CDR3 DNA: TGTGCCAGTAGCCAAGTAGGCAAGAAGAGCACAGATACGCAGTATTTT
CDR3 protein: CASSQVGKKSTDTQYF

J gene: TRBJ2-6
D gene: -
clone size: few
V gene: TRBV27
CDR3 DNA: TGTGCCAGCAGCATCCAAGGCCAGGCTGGGGCCAACGTCCTGACTTTC
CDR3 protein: CASSIQGQAGANVLTF

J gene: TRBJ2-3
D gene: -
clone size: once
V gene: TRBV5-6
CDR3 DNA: TGTGCCAGCAGCCTCCGGCGGGATACGCAGTATTTT
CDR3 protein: CASSLRRDTQYF

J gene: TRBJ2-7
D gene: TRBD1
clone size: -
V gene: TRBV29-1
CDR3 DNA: TGCAGCGTGGGACAGGGAAGCTACGAGCAGTACTTC
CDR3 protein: CSVGQGSYEQYF

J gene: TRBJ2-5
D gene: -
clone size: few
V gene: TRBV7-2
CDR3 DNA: TGTGCCAGCAGCTTAGGCCAGGAGGGAATCCAGTACTTC
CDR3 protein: CASSLGQEGIQYF

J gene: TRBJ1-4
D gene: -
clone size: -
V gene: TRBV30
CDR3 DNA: TGTGCCTGGAACCTCCTTGCTGGGATTAATGAAAAACTGTTTTTT
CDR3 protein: CAWNLLAGINEKLFF

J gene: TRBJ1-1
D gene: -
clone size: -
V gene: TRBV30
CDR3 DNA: TGTGCCTGGATGCCCCCCCTCCAGGAGGTTGAAGCTTTCTTT
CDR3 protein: CAWMPPLQEVEAFF

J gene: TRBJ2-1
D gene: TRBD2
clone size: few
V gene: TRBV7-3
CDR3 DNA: TGTGCCAGCAGCCAAAGACTAGCGGGGGGTAATGAGCAGTTCTTC
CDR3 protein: CASSQRLAGGNEQFF

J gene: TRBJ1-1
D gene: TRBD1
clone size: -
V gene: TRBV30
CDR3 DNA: TGTGCCTGGAGTAGACAGGGGGACACTGAAGCTTTCTTT
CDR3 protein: CAWSRQGDTEAFF

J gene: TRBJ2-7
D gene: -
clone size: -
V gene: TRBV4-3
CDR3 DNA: TGCGCCAGCAGCCATAATCCCTCCGGGGGCTACGAGCAGTACTTC
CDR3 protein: CASSHNPSGGYEQYF

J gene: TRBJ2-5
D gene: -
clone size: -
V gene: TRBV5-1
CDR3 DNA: TGCGCCAGCAGCTTGGGCGAAGAGACCCAGTACTTC
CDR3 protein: CASSLGEETQYF

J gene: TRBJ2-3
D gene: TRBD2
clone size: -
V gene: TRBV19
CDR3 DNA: TGTGCCAGTAGTCCCTCTAGCGGGGGGGCCAGCACAGATACGCAGTATTTT
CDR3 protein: CASSPSSGGASTDTQYF

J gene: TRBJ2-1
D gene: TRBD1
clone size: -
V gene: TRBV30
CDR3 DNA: TGTGCCTGGAGCCCGGGACAGGGGTATGGTGAGCAGTTCTTC
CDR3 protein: CAWSPGQGYGEQFF

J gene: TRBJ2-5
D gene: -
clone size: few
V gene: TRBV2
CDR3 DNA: TGTGCCAGCAATTCACAGGGTAGCCGCCAAGAGACCCAGTACTTC
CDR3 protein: CASNSQGSRQETQYF

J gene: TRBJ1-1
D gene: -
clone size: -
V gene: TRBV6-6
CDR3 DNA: TGTGCCAGCAGTTTCCGACATAACACTGAAGCTTTCTTT
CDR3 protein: CASSFRHNTEAFF

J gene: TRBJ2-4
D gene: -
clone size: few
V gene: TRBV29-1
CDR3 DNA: TGCAGCGTGGACCTCGGGCGAGGGAGGTACTTC
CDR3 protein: CSVDLGRGRYF

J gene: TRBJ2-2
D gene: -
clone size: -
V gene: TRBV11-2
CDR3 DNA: TGTGCCAGCAGCTCGACAAACGCGAACACCGGGGAGCTGTTTTTT
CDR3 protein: CASSSTNANTGELFF

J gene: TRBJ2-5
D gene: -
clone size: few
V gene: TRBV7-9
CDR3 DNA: TGTGCCAGCAGCTTTTCGGCAGGGCCAGAGACCCAGTACTTC
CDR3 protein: CASSFSAGPETQYF

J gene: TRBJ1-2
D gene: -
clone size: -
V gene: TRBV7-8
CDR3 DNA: TGTGCCAGCAGCTCCCGTCTTGGGGGGGATGGCTACACCTTC
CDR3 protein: CASSSRLGGDGYTF

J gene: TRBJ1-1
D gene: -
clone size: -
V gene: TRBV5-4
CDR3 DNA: TGTGCCAGCAGCTTGGAGGGCGGGAACACTGAAGCTTTCTTT
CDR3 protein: CASSLEGGNTEAFF

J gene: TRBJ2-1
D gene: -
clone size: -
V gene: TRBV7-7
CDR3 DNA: TGTGCTAGCAGCTTAGTAGGGGGACCATTCAATGAGCAGTTCTTC
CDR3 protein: CASSLVGGPFNEQFF

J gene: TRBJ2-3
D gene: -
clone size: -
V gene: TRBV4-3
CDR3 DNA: TGCGCCAGCAGCCAAGGTTGGAGTGATACGCAGTATTTT
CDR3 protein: CASSQGWSDTQYF

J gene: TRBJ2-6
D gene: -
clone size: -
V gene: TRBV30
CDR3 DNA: TGTGCCTGGTCTGGGGCCAACGTCCTGACTTTC
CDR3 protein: CAWSGANVLTF

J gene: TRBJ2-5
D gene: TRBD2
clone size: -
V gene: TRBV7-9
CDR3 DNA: TGTGCCAGCAGCTTGGGACTAGCGGATTACCAAGAGACCCAGTACTTC
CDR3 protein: CASSLGLADYQETQYF

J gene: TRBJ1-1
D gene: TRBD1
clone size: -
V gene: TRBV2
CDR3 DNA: TGTGCCAGCAGATCCGAGGCCGGGACAGGGATAATTGCGGCTGAAGCTTTCTTT
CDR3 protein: CASRSEAGTGIIAAEAFF

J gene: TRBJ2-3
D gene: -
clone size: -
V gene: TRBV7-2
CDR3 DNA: TGTGCCCGGAACGAAAATGCAGATACGCAGTATTTT
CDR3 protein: CARNENADTQYF

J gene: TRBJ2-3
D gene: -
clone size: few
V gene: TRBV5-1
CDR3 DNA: TGCGCCAGCAGCTGGGACGACACAGATACGCAGTATTTT
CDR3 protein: CASSWDDTDTQYF

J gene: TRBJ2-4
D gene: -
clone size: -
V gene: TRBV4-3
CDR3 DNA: TGCGCCAGCAGCCAACTAGCCGCGGCCAAAAACATTCAGTACTTC
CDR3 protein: CASSQLAAAKNIQYF

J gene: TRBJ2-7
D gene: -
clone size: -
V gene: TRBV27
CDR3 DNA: TGTGCCAGTGGAAGGGTTGCGGGGAGCTCCTACGAGCAGTACTTC
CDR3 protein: CASGRVAGSSYEQYF

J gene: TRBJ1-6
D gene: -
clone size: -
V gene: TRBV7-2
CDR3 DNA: TGTGCCAGCAGTGTTACTGGCTCCTATAATTCACCCCTCCACTTT
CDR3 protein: CASSVTGSYNSPLHF

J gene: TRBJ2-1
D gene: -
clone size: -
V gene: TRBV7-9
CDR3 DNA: TGTGCCAGCAGCTTAGCGAGGGGCTCCAACAATGAGCAGTTCTTC
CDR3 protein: CASSLARGSNNEQFF

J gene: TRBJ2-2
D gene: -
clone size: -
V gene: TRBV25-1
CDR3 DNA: TGTGCCAGCAGTGAAAATATGGGCTTCACCGGGGAGCTGTTTTTT
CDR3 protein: CASSENMGFTGELFF

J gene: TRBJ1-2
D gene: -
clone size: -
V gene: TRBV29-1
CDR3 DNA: TGCAGCGTTGAAGGGGGAGGGCGAACCAACTATGGCTACACCTTC
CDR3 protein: CSVEGGGRTNYGYTF

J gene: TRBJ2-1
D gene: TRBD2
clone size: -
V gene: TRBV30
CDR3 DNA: TGTGCCTGGAGAGCGGGGGGGCGCTACAATGAGCAGTTCTTC
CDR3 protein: CAWRAGGRYNEQFF

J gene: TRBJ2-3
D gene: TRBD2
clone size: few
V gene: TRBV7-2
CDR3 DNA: TGTGCCAGCAGCTTAGGGTGGTCGGGACTAGCCTCAGATACGCAGTATTTT
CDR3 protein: CASSLGWSGLASDTQYF

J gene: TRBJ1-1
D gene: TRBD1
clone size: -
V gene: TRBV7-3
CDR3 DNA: TGTGCCAGCAGCAAACAGGGGTCGGGCACTGAAGCTTTCTTT
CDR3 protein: CASSKQGSGTEAFF

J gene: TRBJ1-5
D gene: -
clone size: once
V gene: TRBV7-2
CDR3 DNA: TGTGCCAGCAGTACAGACAGAAACAATCAGCCCCAGCATTTT
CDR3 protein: CASSTDRNNQPQHF

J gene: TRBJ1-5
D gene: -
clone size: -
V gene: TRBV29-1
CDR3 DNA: TGCAGCGTCGTCCGGGACAAGTATAGCAATCAGCCCCAGCATTTT
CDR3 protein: CSVVRDKYSNQPQHF

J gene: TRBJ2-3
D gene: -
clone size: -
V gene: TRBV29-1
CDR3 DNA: TGCAGCGTTGAAGCTAGCACAGATACGCAGTATTTT
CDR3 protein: CSVEASTDTQYF

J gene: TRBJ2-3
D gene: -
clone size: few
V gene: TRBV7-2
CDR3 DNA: TGTGCCAGCAGCTTAGCGGGGGCCGCACGGGATACGCAGTATTTT
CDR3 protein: CASSLAGAARDTQYF

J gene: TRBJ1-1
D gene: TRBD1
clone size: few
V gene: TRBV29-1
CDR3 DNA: TGCAGCGTGGAATACGGGGACAGGGGCACTGAAGCTTTCTTT
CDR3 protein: CSVEYGDRGTEAFF